A single sample gave rise to the 24 T cell receptor beta chains below, sequenced in a study of T cells in Graves' hyperthyroidism and ophthalmopathy. There were TCR beta CDR3 regions amplified from RNA transcripts. The primer set for the first-round RT-PCR of the TCR CDR3 was HTBI. TCRdb itself ran the multiplex PCR reads through MiXCR, one entry per CDR3 protein. The data contain approximately 510,000 distinct CDR3 sequences, about 20% of them singletons. Sequencing input: blood. The receptor set was obtained from a man aged 18 to 29 with Graves' hyperthyroidism.

This clonotype has a handful of counts. The chain joins TRBV20-1 to TRBJ1-6; D is ambiguous. The CDR3 contains 16 residues. V was clipped by 3 bases and J by 2 bases, with 14 bases between them. CDR1 is DFQATT, CDR2 SNEGSKA, per germline (reference sequence). CDR3 DNA: TGCAGTGCTAGGCTCGCAGGAGGGACCTATAATTCACCCCTCCACTTT. This sequence encodes CSARLAGGTYNSPLHF.

The J gene is TRBJ2-3, the V gene TRBV6-1; no definite D call. Deletions cut 7 bases from V and 4 bases from J, with 12 bases between. The CDR3 spans 13 residues. CDR1 and CDR2 from the germline V gene are MNHNS and SASEGT. In DNA form, the CDR3 reads TGTGCCAGCACCGAAGACTCCCCAGATACGCAGTATTTT. It specifies CASTEDSPDTQYF.

V usage is TRBV20-1 and J usage is TRBJ1-5, with D perhaps TRBD1 (5 bases). Germline V gives CDR1 DFQATT, CDR2 SNEGSKA (reference sequence). This CDR3 has 18 residues. V was cut by 3 bases and J by 2 bases, with 23 bases left in between. CDR3 sequence (DNA): TGCAGTGCTAGGGGGGACGGACCTGACAATAGGCGCAATCAGCCCCAGCATTTT. As protein: CSARGDGPDNRRNQPQHF.

This clonotype was counted ten times or more. The genes are TRBV9 and TRBJ2-7, with 10 bases that match TRBD2. Germline V CDR1 and CDR2: SGDLS, YYNGEE. The junction had 5 bases not matched to a gene; V was cut back by 4 bases and J by 1 base. The CDR3 is 15 amino acids. CDR3: CASSPLAGVSYEQYF. In DNA, the CDR3 is TGTGCCAGCAGCCCGCTAGCGGGGGTTTCCTACGAGCAGTACTTC.

The chain joins TRBV2 to TRBJ1-2; 8 bases fit TRBD1. The CDR3 covers 16 residues. The germline V gene encodes CDR1 SNHLY and CDR2 FYNNEI. With V trimmed by 5 bases and J by 8 bases, 16 bases remained unmatched. The CDR3, as DNA: TGTGCCAGCAGTTTAAGGACAGGGCCCTCCCCAGGGGGCTACACCTTC. It codes for CASSLRTGPSPGGYTF.

This clonotype has a count of ten or more. J is TRBJ2-7 and V is TRBV13, with a weak D call TRBD1 (6 bases). The CDR3 spans 17 residues. CDR1 is PRHDT and CDR2 is FYEKMQ in the germline V gene (reference sequence). V lost 0 bases to trimming and J lost 0 bases, with 15 bases between them. In DNA form, the CDR3 reads TGTGCCAGCAGCTTAGGACCCCAGGACAGCCACTCCTACGAGCAGTACTTC. Encoded protein: CASSLGPQDSHSYEQYF.

This clonotype was picked up a small number of times. V and J are TRBV12-3 or TRBV12-4 and TRBJ2-2; TRBD2 is a possible D gene (6 bases). V shed 9 bases and J shed 4 bases, with 15 bases lying between them. The length of the CDR3 is 14 residues. Here the CDR3 DNA reads TGTGCCAGTCGGAGGGCCCCTGGCACCGGGGAGCTGTTTTTT. It specifies CASRRAPGTGELFF.

This clonotype turned up a few times. A much larger clone lies a single base off, so this may be a read error. The gene calls are TRBV6-5 and TRBJ1-3; D unclear. V was clipped by 0 bases and J by 0 bases, with 6 bases between them. Germline assignment: CDR1 MNHEY and CDR2 SVGAGI. The CDR3 has 15 residues. In DNA form, the CDR3 reads TGTGCCAGCAGTTACTCCGAGAGCTCTGGAAACACCATATATTTT. Translated, it gives CASSYSESSGNTIYF.

As for this clonotype: At one end, the junction sequence differs from germline, possibly due to a read error. The rearrangement links TRBV7-8 to TRBJ1-1; 12 bases align to TRBD1. The CDR3 spans 17 residues. The germline V gene encodes CDR1 SGHVS and CDR2 FQNEAQ. The CDR3, as DNA: TGCGCCAGCAGCCATGCCGGGACAGGGGGCGTAGGCACTGAAGCTTTCTTT. Protein product: CASSHAGTGGVGTEAFF.

This clonotype came up many times. The chain joins TRBV9 to TRBJ1-2, with 9 bases fitting TRBD1. The V and J ends lost 0 bases and 7 bases, in that order; junction bases with no gene match: 4. Germline V lookup: CDR1 SGDLS, CDR2 YYNGEE. The CDR3 is 14 residues long. CDR3 loop: CASSVGDRVAGYTF. CDR3 DNA: TGTGCCAGCAGCGTAGGGGACAGGGTGGCTGGCTACACCTTC.

In regard to this clonotype: Possible read error: a much larger clone is one base away. The conserved final phenylalanine or tryptophan is absent from the CDR3, which likely points to a read error. The rearrangement uses TRBV30 and TRBJ2-2; D remains unclear. Trimming took 5 bases from V and 6 from J, leaving 7 bases between them. CDR1 and CDR2 (germline): GTSNPN, SVGIG (reference sequence). This CDR3 comprises 11 residues. The CDR3 region has the DNA TGTGCCTGGGCAACAGCCGGGGAGCTGTTTGTT. This gives the protein CAWATAGELFV.

This clonotype was picked up a small number of times. This may be a read error: a much more frequent sequence differs by one nucleotide. V is TRBV12-3 or TRBV12-4 and J is TRBJ1-1, with D maybe TRBD1 (5 bases). The germline V and J ends were trimmed by 8 bases and 1 base, with 11 bases remaining between them. The CDR3 length is 13 residues. CDR3 sequence (DNA): TGTGCCAGCGGTCACACAGGGAACACTGAAGCTTTCTTT. It encodes CASGHTGNTEAFF.

This clonotype was detected many times. The gene calls are TRBV29-1 and TRBJ1-1; 7 bases map to TRBD1. There are 10 residues in the CDR3. The trim removed 6 bases at V and 10 bases at J, leaving 5 bases unmatched. Germline assignment: CDR1 SQVTM and CDR2 ANQGSEA. The CDR3 sequence: CSVPTGPAFF. DNA for the CDR3: TGCAGCGTCCCGACAGGGCCAGCTTTCTTT.

This clonotype was counted ten times or more. This chain connects TRBV12-3 or TRBV12-4 to TRBJ1-1; D remains ambiguous. Trimming shortened V by 3 bases and J by 4 bases, and 12 bases separated the two germline ends. This CDR3 is 14 amino acids long. The CDR3 nucleotides are TGTGCCAGCAGTTTCATGGGTTTCGGCACTGAAGCTTTCTTT. Its translation is CASSFMGFGTEAFF.

This clonotype was observed many times. The chain is built from TRBV5-1 and TRBJ1-2; D perhaps matches TRBD1 (6 bases). The CDR3 extends over 13 amino acids. Trimming pared 0 bases from V and 7 bases from J, leaving 10 bases between. Germline CDR1 and CDR2: SGHRS and YFSETQ. The CDR3 DNA reads as TGCGCCAGCAGCTTGGTACAGGGACGTGGCTACACCTTC. This sequence encodes CASSLVQGRGYTF.

Many counts were recorded for this clonotype. This rearrangement joins TRBV28 to TRBJ2-2, with D possibly matching TRBD1 (5 bases). The CDR3 sequence is 16 residues long. Per germline, CDR1 MDHEN and CDR2 SYDVKM. Trimming shortened V by 0 bases and J by 6 bases, and 14 bases separated the two germline ends. CDR3 loop: CASSLWTPAGPGELFF. The CDR3 DNA sequence: TGTGCCAGCAGTTTATGGACGCCCGCAGGGCCCGGGGAGCTGTTTTTT.

This clonotype turned up a few times. The chain is built from TRBV6-1 and TRBJ1-2; no definite D call. Trimming removed 4 bases at V and 3 bases at J, with 15 bases between. Germline assignment: CDR1 MNHNS and CDR2 SASEGT. The CDR3 consists of 15 residues. The CDR3 sequence is CASSGRWGADYGYTF. The CDR3 DNA is TGTGCCAGCAGTGGTCGGTGGGGAGCGGACTATGGCTACACCTTC.

This clonotype was picked up a small number of times. V and J are TRBV3-1 and TRBJ2-7; D is perhaps TRBD1 or TRBD2 (5 bases each). This CDR3 is 16 amino acids long. Trimming stripped 1 base from V and 1 base from J, with 14 bases between. Germline V lookup: CDR1 LGHDT, CDR2 YNNKEL (reference sequence). The CDR3 DNA sequence: TGTGCCAGCAGCCAAGTATGGGAGACAGCTTCCTACGAGCAGTACTTC. Its protein is CASSQVWETASYEQYF.

V gene TRBV28 combines with J gene TRBJ1-1, with D unclear. The CDR3 is 17 residues long. Germline V CDR1 and CDR2: MDHEN, SYDVKM. Between the trimmed V and J ends, which lost 3 bases and 0 bases, there was a span of 17 bases. CDR3 DNA sequence: TGTGCCAGCAGTTTTGACCAGTCCCCCCATCTGAACACTGAAGCTTTCTTT. Its protein is CASSFDQSPHLNTEAFF. Looking up the rest from reference TRBV28 and TRBJ1-1 gives the full variable domain: DVKVTQSSRYLVKRTGEKVFLECVQDMDHENMFWYRQDPGLGLRLIYFSYDVKMKEKGDIPEGYSVSREKKERFSLILESASTNQTSMYLCASSFDQSPHLNTEAFFGQGTRLTVV.

This clonotype has ten or more counts. The genes are TRBV9 and TRBJ2-2; no firm D call. Germline assignment: CDR1 SGDLS and CDR2 YYNGEE. Trimming took 0 bases from V and 6 from J, leaving 3 bases between them. This CDR3 has 12 amino acids. CDR3 region: CASSVVAGELFF. The CDR3 DNA reads TGTGCCAGCAGCGTAGTAGCCGGGGAGCTGTTTTTT.

V gene TRBV5-6 combines with J gene TRBJ1-1; 8 positions agree with TRBD1. Germline trimming cut 3 bases from V and 5 bases from J; bases unmatched to any gene: 6. Germline assignment: CDR1 SGHDT and CDR2 YYEEEE. The CDR3 has 14 amino acids. The CDR3 DNA follows: TGTGCCAGCAGCTCGGACAGGGAAAAGACTGAAGCTTTCTTT. The encoded protein is CASSSDREKTEAFF.

This clonotype was counted many times. The V call is TRBV20-1, the J call TRBJ2-2, with D maybe TRBD2 (7 bases). CDR3 size: 16 residues. Germline values: CDR1 DFQATT, CDR2 SNEGSKA (reference sequence). V lost 6 bases and J 5 bases, leaving 22 bases between the germline ends. DNA of the CDR3: TGCAGTGCCCTAGGGAGGGCCAGGGGCAGAACCGGGGAGCTGTTTTTT. Encoded protein: CSALGRARGRTGELFF.

Details on this clonotype: Being one base from a much bigger clone, this may be a read error. Lacking the conserved final phenylalanine or tryptophan, this CDR3 likely reflects a read error. The CDR3 coding sequence is TGCAGTGCTGCGAGCGGGGGGGCAACCCACGAGCAGTACTAC. Its translation: CSAASGGATHEQYY. The chain links TRBV20-1 to TRBJ2-7; 10 nucleotides align to TRBD2. CDR1 and CDR2 (germline): DFQATT, SNEGSKA (reference sequence). CDR3 length equals 14 residues. J lost 5 bases, V lost 5 bases, and 9 bases had no gene match.

J is TRBJ2-7 and V is TRBV5-1; a possible D gene is TRBD2 (5 bases). The CDR3 runs to 14 residues. Germline CDR1 is SGHRS and CDR2 is YFSETQ. V lost 0 bases and J lost 12, with 19 bases in between. The DNA for the CDR3 is TGCGCCAGCAGCTTGGCAGGACTGGGCTCCAAGCTGTACTTC. Protein product: CASSLAGLGSKLYF.